This TCR beta chain was recovered during a study of high-grade serous ovarian cancer treatment subgroups. CDR1 is SGHRS, CDR2 YFSETQ, per germline. The ends were cut back, 2 bases at V and 4 bases at J, with 3 bases in the middle. This CDR3 spans 12 amino acids. The tumor samples were collected prior to definitive surgery or chemotherapy. Remarks on this clone: Its specificity is not known.

The study, taken as a whole, reports: The analyses considered CDR3 and ignored CDR1 and CDR2.

Data came from immunoSEQ multiplex PCR; TCRdb stores just in-frame clones and leaves some out. The data show approximately 40,000 clones, 75% to 85% seen once. The sequenced sample was tumor tissue. The V and J genes are TRBV5-1 and TRBJ2-2; the D is unclear. This receptor was obtained from a human donor with high-grade serous ovarian cancer. The DNA for the CDR3 is TGCGCCAGCAGCTTATCCACCGGGGAGCTGTTTTTT. It is translated as CASSLSTGELFF.